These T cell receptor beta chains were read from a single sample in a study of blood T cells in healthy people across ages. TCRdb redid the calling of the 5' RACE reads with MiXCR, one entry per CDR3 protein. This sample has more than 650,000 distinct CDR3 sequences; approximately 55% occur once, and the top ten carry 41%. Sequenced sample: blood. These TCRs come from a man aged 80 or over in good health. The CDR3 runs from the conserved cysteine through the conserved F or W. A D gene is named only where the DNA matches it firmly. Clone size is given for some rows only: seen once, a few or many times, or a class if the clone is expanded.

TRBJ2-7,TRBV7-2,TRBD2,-,CASSFTSGRYEQYF,TGTGCCAGCAGCTTTACTAGCGGGAGGTACGAGCAGTACTTC
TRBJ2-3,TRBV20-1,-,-,CSATNRWSDPDTQYF,TGCAGTGCTACCAATCGATGGTCGGATCCAGATACGCAGTATTTT
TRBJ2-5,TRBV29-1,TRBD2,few,CSVEDYTGGTQYF,TGCAGCGTTGAAGATTACACGGGGGGGACCCAGTACTTC
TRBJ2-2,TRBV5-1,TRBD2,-,CASSLTPSGSSTGELFF,TGCGCCAGCAGCTTAACGCCTAGCGGGAGTAGCACCGGGGAGCTGTTTTTT
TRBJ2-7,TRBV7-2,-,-,CASSLDWGNNEQYF,TGTGCCAGCAGCTTGGACTGGGGAAACAACGAGCAGTACTTC
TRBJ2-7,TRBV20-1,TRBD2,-,CSARVGTSANYEQYF,TGCAGTGCTAGAGTTGGGACTAGCGCCAACTACGAGCAGTACTTC
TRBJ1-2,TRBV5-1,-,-,CASSTTASSRGYTF,TGCGCCAGCAGCACGACAGCGAGTTCGAGGGGCTACACCTTC
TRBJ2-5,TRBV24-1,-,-,CATSDLASGPVTQETQYF,TGTGCCACCAGTGATTTGGCCTCGGGGCCGGTCACCCAAGAGACCCAGTACTTC
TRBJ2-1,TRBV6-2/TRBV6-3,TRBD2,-,CACRGIPGLAGGNYNEQFF,TGTGCCTGCAGGGGGATTCCGGGACTAGCGGGAGGGAACTACAATGAGCAGTTCTTC
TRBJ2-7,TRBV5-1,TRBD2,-,CASSHGTSGSSYNEQYF,TGCGCCAGCAGCCACGGGACTAGCGGAAGCTCCTACAATGAGCAGTACTTC
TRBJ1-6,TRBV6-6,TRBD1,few,CASSYSRQGNNSPLHF,TGTGCCAGCAGTTACTCGCGACAGGGGAATAATTCACCCCTCCACTTT
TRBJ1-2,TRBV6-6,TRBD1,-,CASSSGGEGYTF,TGTGCCAGCAGTTCAGGGGGCGAAGGCTACACCTTC
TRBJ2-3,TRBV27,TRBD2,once,CASRPGTSGARSTDTQYF,TGTGCCAGCAGACCCGGGACTAGCGGGGCGCGTAGCACAGATACGCAGTATTTT
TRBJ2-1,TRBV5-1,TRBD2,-,CASSLGLAGVEEQFF,TGCGCCAGCAGCTTGGGCCTAGCGGGAGTGGAGGAGCAGTTCTTC